Sequencing of this T cell receptor beta chain was carried out in a study of T cells expressing NK-cell markers. Across the whole study: The eight sequenced donors comprised seven who were HCMV-seropositive and one who was seronegative.

Notes on the study in general: The share of CD8+ T cells held by dominant NKG2C+ clonotypes was about 1.0-8% in over 5 donors.

TCRdb re-called the 5' RACE reads, yielding one record per CDR3 amino acid sequence without DNA. The listing records more than 90,000 distinct CDR3 sequences. This CDR3 has 14 amino acids. As for this clonotype: Its antigen is unknown.

The sequence was collected from a woman between 18 and 69 years old in good health. The chain recombines TRBV12-3 or TRBV12-4 with TRBJ1-1; TCRdb lists TRBD1, though no DNA is available to test this call. Sequenced: blood T cells: a sorted CD56 or NKG2C T cell subset, CD4+ or CD8+ T cells, or bulk PBMC T cells (not recorded which). The CDR3 protein is CASSLSSRDTEAFF.